What follows is one TCR beta chain and its context. The germline gives CDR1 SEHNR, CDR2 FQNEAQ (reference sequence). Trimming took off 3 bases at V and 8 bases at J, with 5 bases between the two ends. The CDR3 covers 11 residues. This entry comes from a study of CD8+CD57+ T cells in acquired aplastic anemia. Turning to the study itself: When averaged, DNA from sorted CD4+ and CD8+ cells came to about 2.9 ug.

Genomic DNA provided the template from which TCR beta VDJ and CDR3 profiles were obtained. TCRdb independently ran MiXCR on the reads; one entry per CDR3 protein. The table records some 120,000 distinct CDR3 sequences, 45% to 60% of them present only once. Previously, flow cytometry had revealed CD8+CD57+ cell expansion in the patients chosen for sequencing. None of the patients had been given any therapy when their blood was sampled. The TCR comes from a human donor with aplastic anemia. The sequencing input was sorted CD4+, CD8+, or CD8+CD57+ T cells (not recorded which) from PBMCs. The chain combines TRBV7-9 with TRBJ2-1, with D unresolved. In DNA, the CDR3 is TGTGCCAGCAGCTTTGGTCATGAGCAGTTCTTC. Translating it yields CASSFGHEQFF.